These 18 T cell receptor beta chains originate from one sample sequenced in a study of shared clonotypes between healthy human individuals. Measured with immunoSEQ multiplex PCR; TCRdb has only the in-frame clones, and not every one. This sample has more than 900,000 clones, with about 80% found just once. The sample was memory CD4+ T cells from PBMCs. Subset described: CD45RA-negative fraction. Source of these receptors: a man between 18 and 29 years old in good health. Some clones in this sample may be carry-over from other donors' samples.

The chain is built from TRBV28 and TRBJ2-2; possible D gene TRBD1, 6 bases. Trimming cost V 5 bases and J 3 bases, with 13 bases left between them. Germline CDR1 reads MDHEN; CDR2 reads SYDVKM. The CDR3 extends over 15 amino acids. The CDR3, as DNA: TGTGCCAGCAGTGGGTCCACAGGGTACACCGGGGAGCTGTTTTTT. Translation gives CASSGSTGYTGELFF.

The gene calls are TRBV5-8 and TRBJ1-3; TRBD1 aligns across 8 bases. Germline loops: CDR1 SGHTS, CDR2 YDEGEE. This CDR3 is built from 15 residues. J lost 8 bases, V lost 4 bases, and 11 bases had no gene match. The CDR3 reads CASSQGQGHRDTIYF. In DNA, the CDR3 is TGTGCCAGCAGCCAAGGACAGGGCCATCGAGACACCATATATTTT.

The chain combines TRBV28 with TRBJ1-2, with TRBD1 identical over 9 bases. CDR3 length equals 13 residues. J was trimmed by 7 bases and V by 9 bases; bases with no gene match: 9. CDR1 MDHEN and CDR2 SYDVKM come from the germline V gene. This chain's CDR3 is CASLDRGRVGYTF. The CDR3 DNA sequence: TGTGCCAGTTTAGACAGGGGGAGAGTTGGCTACACCTTC.

The chain links TRBV28 to TRBJ2-1; 9 nucleotides align to TRBD2. V was clipped by 8 bases and J by 6 bases; unmatched bases: 14. The CDR3 runs 16 residues. CDR1 and CDR2 (germline): MDHEN, SYDVKM. The CDR3 here is CASRSSGSGRSNEQFF. For the CDR3, the DNA is TGTGCCAGCCGATCTTCCGGGAGCGGGAGGTCCAATGAGCAGTTCTTC.

In DNA form, the CDR3 reads TGCGCCAGCAGCTTGTGGGACCCGGGACGGGCCTACGAGCAGTACTTC. Translating it yields CASSLWDPGRAYEQYF. The genes are TRBV5-1 and TRBJ2-7; D is perhaps TRBD1 or TRBD2 (5 bases each). Germline V CDR1 and CDR2: SGHRS, YFSETQ. CDR3 length: 16 residues. The ends were cut back, 1 base at V and 2 bases at J, with 16 bases in the middle.

The rearrangement uses TRBV19 and TRBJ1-5; D remains ambiguous. V lost 5 bases and J lost 6, with 14 bases in between. The CDR3 runs 14 residues. The germline V gene encodes CDR1 LNHDA and CDR2 SQIVND (reference sequence). In DNA, the CDR3 is TGTGCCAGTAGTCGGTCAGGCTACGGTCAGCCCCAGCATTTT. It yields the protein CASSRSGYGQPQHF.

The V and J genes are TRBV9 and TRBJ2-2, with no clear D. V lost 6 bases and J 3 bases, leaving 15 bases between the germline ends. The CDR3 is 15 amino acids. Germline values: CDR1 SGDLS, CDR2 YYNGEE. DNA for the CDR3: TGTGCCAGCACCTCCACCCGCGCCGACACCGGGGAGCTGTTTTTT. Its translation is CASTSTRADTGELFF.

This chain uses TRBV7-2 with TRBJ2-5, with 8 bases aligning to TRBD1. V was pared by 3 bases and J by 5 bases, with 5 bases of the junction left unmatched. Germline V lookup: CDR1 SGHTA, CDR2 FQGNSA. This CDR3 spans 14 amino acids. The CDR3 bases are TGTGCCAGCAGCTTCCGGGACAGGTTTGAGACCCAGTACTTC. This translates into CASSFRDRFETQYF.

The rearrangement links TRBV11-2 to TRBJ2-5; 8 bases match TRBD1. With V trimmed by 5 bases and J by 5 bases, 7 bases remained unmatched. The CDR3 totals 14 residues. The V gene's germline CDR1 is SGHAT and CDR2 FQNNGV. Here the CDR3 DNA reads TGTGCCAGCAGCCAGGGGGCTAGGAGGGAGACCCAGTACTTC. It is translated as CASSQGARRETQYF.

The CDR3 reads CASSWAATRGAGTQYF. CDR3 sequence (DNA): TGTGCCAGCAGCTGGGCAGCGACTAGGGGGGCGGGTACGCAGTATTTT. The chain recombines TRBV5-4 with TRBJ2-3, with D perhaps given as TRBD1 or TRBD2 (6 bases each). Trimming pared 3 bases from V and 8 bases from J, leaving 22 bases between. Germline V CDR1 and CDR2: SGHNT, YYREEE (reference sequence). CDR3 length equals 16 residues.

Note on this clone: Since a much larger clone is just one base distant, this may be a read error. The J gene is TRBJ1-5, the V gene TRBV2; maybe TRBD1 (5 bases). Germline V CDR1 and CDR2: SNHLY, FYNNEI. CDR3 length: 16 residues. V gave up 3 bases and J gave up 6 bases, with 18 bases separating them. The CDR3 sequence is CASSEVGPNSSQPQHF. In nucleotides, the CDR3 is TGTGCCAGCAGTGAGGTGGGACCTAATTCTAGTCAGCCCCAGCATTTT.

The chain uses TRBV7-2 and TRBJ2-7; D not resolved. V lost 1 base to trimming and J lost 9 bases, with 13 bases between them. This CDR3 contains 13 residues. CDR1 and CDR2 (germline): SGHTA, FQGNSA. The DNA of the CDR3 is TGTGCCAGCAGCTTAGGGCCCCGGTTCGGGCAGTACTTC. This encodes CASSLGPRFGQYF.

The chain combines TRBV30 with TRBJ2-2; either TRBD1 or TRBD2 may supply D (5 bases each). The germline V gene has CDR1 GTSNPN and CDR2 SVGIG (reference sequence). Trimming shortened V by 3 bases and J by 1 base, and 9 bases separated the two germline ends. The CDR3 spans 14 residues. CDR3 sequence: CAWSGTQNTGELFF. The DNA for the CDR3 is TGTGCCTGGAGCGGGACCCAGAACACCGGGGAGCTGTTTTTT.

This clone was observed a handful of times. Other DNA sequences in the sample encode the same CDR3. This chain links TRBV4-1 with TRBJ2-5; TRBD2 agrees at 8 bases. The CDR3 has 15 amino acids. The germline CDR1 and CDR2 sequences are MGHRA and YSYEKL. The V gene end was trimmed by 1 base and the J gene end by 1 base; junction bases not matched to a gene: 2. Here the CDR3 reads CASSQGTSGQETQYF. CDR3 bases: TGCGCCAGCAGCCAAGGAACTAGCGGCCAAGAGACCCAGTACTTC.

This sequence joins TRBV7-9 and TRBJ2-5; TRBD2 agrees at 14 bases. The CDR3 sequence is 17 residues long. The V gene's germline CDR1 is SEHNR and CDR2 FQNEAQ (reference sequence). J gave up 5 bases and V 3 bases, and 8 bases lay outside the gene matches. The CDR3 loop is CASSFLSTSGRGETQYF. The CDR3 DNA follows: TGTGCCAGCAGCTTCCTATCGACTAGCGGGAGGGGGGAGACCCAGTACTTC.

The V and J genes are TRBV7-2 and TRBJ2-5, with no clear D. CDR3 length equals 15 residues. V dropped 0 bases and J dropped 5 bases, with 13 bases sitting between them. Germline V gives CDR1 SGHTA, CDR2 FQGNSA. CDR3 sequence (DNA): TGTGCCAGCAGCTTAGCGCGGCACAGCCCTGAGACCCAGTACTTC. Its protein is CASSLARHSPETQYF.

V is TRBV27 and J is TRBJ2-2; the D gene is possibly TRBD2 (5 bases). The germline V gene encodes CDR1 MNHEY and CDR2 SMNVEV (reference sequence). With 7 bases removed from V and 7 bases from J, the gap between germline ends came to 7 bases. This CDR3 spans 11 amino acids. Here the CDR3 DNA reads TGTGCCAGCACCCGGGGCGGGGAGCTGTTTTTT. Amino acids: CASTRGGELFF.

The chain recombines TRBV7-9 with TRBJ1-1; TRBD1 is a possible D gene (5 bases). The CDR3 extends over 15 amino acids. From germline, CDR1 is SEHNR and CDR2 FQNEAQ (reference sequence). Trimming left V 8 bases short and J 1 base short, with 17 bases between. This CDR3 reads CASQGIGSRNTEAFF. The CDR3, as DNA: TGTGCCAGCCAGGGCATAGGGAGCAGGAACACTGAAGCTTTCTTT.